This section outlines one T cell receptor (beta chain) sequence together with its context. No antigen is known for it. V was clipped by 3 bases and J by 7 bases, with 9 bases between them. This CDR3 is 11 amino acids long. CDR1 GTSNPN and CDR2 SVGIG come from the germline V gene (reference sequence). Clones were read by immunoSEQ multiplex PCR, and TCRdb kept only the in-frame ones, dropping some. The sample consists of some 980,000 clones, 76% of them appearing once. The study enrolled healthy HIV-negative adults without recent acute infections or vaccinations as donors. There were only Caucasian adults among the donors, and all lived in Nashville, Tennessee. This sample was taken from a study of shared clonotypes between healthy human individuals. Study results and limitations: An anticipated effect of sequencing depth on clonotype sharing among donors was recognized.

The sample taken for sequencing was memory CD4+ T cells sorted from blood. Subset of the sample: CD45RA-negative fraction. This receptor was obtained from a young man in good health. The chain is built from TRBV30 and TRBJ1-1; D unresolved. CDR3 nucleotide sequence: TGTGCCTGGAGCCCCAAGAGTGAAGCTTTCTTT. It translates to CAWSPKSEAFF. The variable domain in full, completed from reference TRBV30 and TRBJ1-1, reads SQTIHQWPATLVQPVGSPLSLECTVEGTSNPNLYWYRQAAGRGLQLLFYSVGIGQISSEVPQNLSASRPQDRQFILSSKKLLLSDSGFYLCAWSPKSEAFFGQGTRLTVV.